Below are 22 T cell receptor beta chains sequenced from a single sample in a study of cytomegalovirus exposure and HLA in healthy donors. In the PCR, 60 Vbeta and 13 Jbeta primers were used. The method was immunoSEQ multiplex PCR; TCRdb's version includes in-frame clones alone and lacks a portion of them. This table holds 150,000 or so clones, roughly three quarters found once. The sample was PBMCs. The receptors were sampled from a man aged 40-55 years in good health and CMV-seropositive.

The chain recombines TRBV2 with TRBJ1-3; D unclear. With 6 bases removed from V and 4 bases from J, the gap between germline ends came to 7 bases. Germline assignment: CDR1 SNHLY and CDR2 FYNNEI. The CDR3 is made up of 12 amino acids. The CDR3 region has the DNA TGTGCCAGCAGCAACGAGGGAAACACCATATATTTT. Amino acid sequence: CASSNEGNTIYF.

CDR3 sequence: CAGRRPPPGHWKPTDTQYF. The DNA of the CDR3 is TGTGCCGGACGGCGACCCCCCCCGGGACACTGGAAACCCACAGATACGCAGTATTTT. The rearrangement joins TRBV30 to TRBJ2-3, with D perhaps TRBD1 (6 bases). From germline, CDR1 is GTSNPN and CDR2 SVGIG (reference sequence). CDR3 length: 19 amino acids. V gave up 8 bases and J gave up 2 bases, with 32 bases separating them.

Here the CDR3 reads CSVLEGSRSYNEQFF. CDR3 nucleotides: TGCAGCGTGCTTGAGGGTTCTCGATCCTACAATGAGCAGTTCTTC. The chain recombines TRBV29-1 with TRBJ2-1; maybe TRBD2 (5 bases). Trimming pared 6 bases from V and 1 base from J, leaving 16 bases between. CDR1 is SQVTM and CDR2 is ANQGSEA in the germline V gene. The CDR3 is made up of 15 amino acids.

The chain links TRBV5-1 to TRBJ2-1; D is uncertain. Trimming took 0 bases from V and 8 from J, leaving 12 bases between them. In germline, CDR1 is SGHRS, CDR2 YFSETQ. This CDR3 has 14 residues. This CDR3 reads CASSLEAGRHEQFF. In nucleotides, the CDR3 is TGCGCCAGCAGCTTGGAAGCAGGTCGACATGAGCAGTTCTTC.

This chain joins TRBV5-5 and TRBJ2-7; D is unclear. The CDR3 has 13 amino acids. Trimming pared 2 bases from V and 3 bases from J, leaving 9 bases between. In germline, CDR1 is SGHKS, CDR2 YYEKEE (reference sequence). CDR3 DNA sequence: TGTGCCAGCAGCTTTACAGCAATCTACGAGCAGTACTTC. It yields the protein CASSFTAIYEQYF.

This chain links TRBV13 with TRBJ2-4; 9 bases fit TRBD1. Germline V gives CDR1 PRHDT, CDR2 FYEKMQ (reference sequence). The CDR3 extends over 16 amino acids. The V and J ends lost 1 base and 6 bases, in that order; junction bases with no gene match: 7. CDR3 protein: CASSLVDGTGRNIQYF. CDR3 in DNA: TGTGCCAGCAGCTTAGTGGATGGGACAGGGAGAAACATTCAGTACTTC. Filled out from reference TRBV13 and TRBJ2-4, the complete variable domain reads AAGVIQSPRHLIKEKRETATLKCYPIPRHDTVYWYQQGPGQDPQFLISFYEKMQSDKGSIPDRFSAQQFSDYHSELNMSSLELGDSALYFCASSLVDGTGRNIQYFGAGTRLSVL.

The V gene is TRBV19, the J gene TRBJ1-5; D is uncertain. V lost 7 bases and J 2 bases, leaving 12 bases between the germline ends. The CDR3 runs to 14 residues. Per the germline V gene, CDR1 is LNHDA and CDR2 is SQIVND (reference sequence). CDR3 DNA: TGTGCCAGTAATCTTAACCGAGGCAATCAGCCCCAGCATTTT. Protein sequence: CASNLNRGNQPQHF.

The chain couples TRBV4-3 to TRBJ1-2; D remains ambiguous. CDR3 length: 15 amino acids. The V end was cut by 1 base, the J end by 1 base, with 10 bases between. CDR1 is LGHNA and CDR2 is YSLEER in the germline V gene. DNA for the CDR3: TGCGCCAGCAGCCAAGTACCTCCGGGTAACTATGGCTACACCTTC. It specifies CASSQVPPGNYGYTF.

The chain combines TRBV5-1 with TRBJ2-1; unclear D gene. The germline gives CDR1 SGHRS, CDR2 YFSETQ. Trimming removed 4 bases from V and 4 bases from J, with 3 bases in between. The CDR3 consists of 11 residues. CDR3 nucleotide sequence: TGCGCCAGCAGCCAGTACAATGAGCAGTTCTTC. Its protein is CASSQYNEQFF.

This chain links TRBV27 with TRBJ2-1, with D maybe TRBD1 (5 bases). Trimming removed 3 bases from V and 7 bases from J, with 13 bases in between. The CDR3 is made up of 14 amino acids. Germline V gene lookup returns CDR1 MNHEY and CDR2 SMNVEV (reference sequence). The CDR3 nucleotides read TGTGCCAGCAGTTTTTTCCAGGGCCGGAATGAGCAGTTCTTC. It yields the protein CASSFFQGRNEQFF.

J is TRBJ2-2 and V is TRBV7-2; 9 bases line up with TRBD2. CDR3 length: 18 residues. Germline V gene lookup returns CDR1 SGHTA and CDR2 FQGNSA. V lost 3 bases to trimming and J lost 4 bases; unmatched junction nucleotides: 12. In DNA form, the CDR3 reads TGTGCCAGCAGCTTCCGGAGGGTAGCGGGGGTCCCCACCGGGGAGCTGTTTTTT. Its protein product is CASSFRRVAGVPTGELFF.

J is TRBJ1-6 and V is TRBV25-1; weak D call: TRBD1 (6 bases). Germline V gene data show CDR1 as MGHDK and CDR2 as SYGVNS. The CDR3 totals 15 residues. The ends were cut back, 5 bases at V and 7 bases at J, with 15 bases in the middle. The CDR3, as DNA: TGTGCCAGCAGTATCTGGGACATAAGCAATTCACCCCTCCACTTT. Residues: CASSIWDISNSPLHF.

The chain joins TRBV2 to TRBJ2-5; 11 bases line up with TRBD2. V lost 6 bases and J lost 2; bases outside the gene matches: 5. CDR3 length equals 15 residues. Germline CDR1 is SNHLY and CDR2 is FYNNEI. The CDR3 DNA sequence: TGTGCCAGCAGACCGGGACTAGCGGCACAAGAGACCCAGTACTTC. Amino acids: CASRPGLAAQETQYF.

This clone was picked up a small number of times. The chain recombines TRBV27 with TRBJ2-6; tentatively, D is TRBD1 (6 bases). The CDR3 runs 16 residues. The V end lost 3 bases, the J end lost 1 base, and 10 bases lay between the germline ends. Germline V gene sequence: CDR1 MNHEY, CDR2 SMNVEV (reference sequence). The CDR3 spells CASSFEGVSGANVLTF. In DNA form, the CDR3 reads TGTGCCAGCAGTTTTGAGGGGGTATCTGGGGCCAACGTCCTGACTTTC.

This chain joins TRBV27 and TRBJ1-2; no reliable D call. V dropped 5 bases and J dropped 4 bases, with 14 bases sitting between them. CDR3 length: 14 amino acids. CDR1 and CDR2 from the germline V gene are MNHEY and SMNVEV (reference sequence). The CDR3 DNA reads as TGTGCCAGCAGTCCGCGGGAGGGAATCTATGGCTACACCTTC. Translating gives CASSPREGIYGYTF.

The CDR3 here is CASEELHYEQYF. CDR3 coding DNA: TGTGCCAGCGAGGAGCTACACTACGAGCAGTACTTC. The V gene is TRBV6-1, the J gene TRBJ2-7; D is unresolved. V was shortened by 8 bases and J by 3 bases, with 11 bases between the two germline ends. The CDR3 totals 12 residues. Germline lookup yields CDR1 MNHNS and CDR2 SASEGT.

The chain uses TRBV28 and TRBJ1-1; the D is unclear. Trimming cost V 6 bases and J 2 bases, with 10 bases left between them. CDR3 size: 13 residues. CDR1 and CDR2 from the germline V gene are MDHEN and SYDVKM. The CDR3, as DNA: TGTGCCAGCAGCTACAGAAAAAACACTGAAGCTTTCTTT. Translated, it gives CASSYRKNTEAFF.

The V gene is TRBV10-3, the J gene TRBJ2-3; no clear D. Deletions cut 3 bases from V and 4 bases from J, with 5 bases between. The CDR3 sequence is 12 residues long. CDR1 ENHRY and CDR2 SYGVKD come from the germline V gene. The CDR3 region has the DNA TGTGCCATCAGTGACGAGCCAGATACGCAGTATTTT. Translated: CAISDEPDTQYF.

V usage is TRBV2 and J usage is TRBJ1-2; 11 positions match TRBD1. Germline assignment: CDR1 SNHLY and CDR2 FYNNEI. Unmatched junction bases numbered 3, after V lost 7 bases and J lost 2 bases. The length of the CDR3 is 14 residues. CDR3 bases: TGTGCCAGCACCGGGGACAGGGGGAACTATGGCTACACCTTC. This translates into CASTGDRGNYGYTF.

The chain combines TRBV5-6 with TRBJ1-6, with D possibly being TRBD1 (6 bases). Between the trimmed V and J ends, which lost 4 bases and 6 bases, there was a span of 14 bases. The germline V gene has CDR1 SGHDT and CDR2 YYEEEE. This CDR3 is built from 15 residues. The CDR3 nucleotides are TGTGCCAGCAGCCAACCAGGGGAGGGTAATTCACCCCTCCACTTT. It is translated as CASSQPGEGNSPLHF.

The V gene is TRBV5-1, the J gene TRBJ1-4; 8 nucleotides line up with TRBD1. Germline assignment: CDR1 SGHRS and CDR2 YFSETQ. J gave up 5 bases and V 7 bases, and 7 bases lay outside the gene matches. This CDR3 has 14 residues. The CDR3 reads CASAPGQANEKLFF. CDR3 nucleotides: TGCGCCAGCGCACCGGGACAGGCGAATGAAAAACTGTTTTTT.

This clone was recorded a few times. The V call is TRBV27, the J call TRBJ2-2; 12 bases are a match to TRBD1. CDR1 MNHEY and CDR2 SMNVEV come from the germline V gene (reference sequence). V was pared by 6 bases and J by 7 bases, with 12 bases of the junction left unmatched. The CDR3 consists of 17 residues. The CDR3 nucleotides are TGTGCCAGCAGCACCCGGGACAGGGGGCTGAGTGGCGGGGAGCTGTTTTTT. Protein sequence: CASSTRDRGLSGGELFF.